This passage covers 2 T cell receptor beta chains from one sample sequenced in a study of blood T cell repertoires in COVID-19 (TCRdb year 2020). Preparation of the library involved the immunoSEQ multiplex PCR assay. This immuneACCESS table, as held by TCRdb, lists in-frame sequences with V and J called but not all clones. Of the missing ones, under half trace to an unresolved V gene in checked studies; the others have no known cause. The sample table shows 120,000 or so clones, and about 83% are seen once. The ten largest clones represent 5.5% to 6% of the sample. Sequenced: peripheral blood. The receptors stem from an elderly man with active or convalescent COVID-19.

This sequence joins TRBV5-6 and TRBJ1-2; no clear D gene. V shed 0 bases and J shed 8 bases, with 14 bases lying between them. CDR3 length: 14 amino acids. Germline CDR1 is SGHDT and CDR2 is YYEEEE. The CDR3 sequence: CASSLGLGPGGYTF. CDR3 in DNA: TGTGCCAGCAGCTTGGGGCTGGGTCCGGGGGGCTACACCTTC.

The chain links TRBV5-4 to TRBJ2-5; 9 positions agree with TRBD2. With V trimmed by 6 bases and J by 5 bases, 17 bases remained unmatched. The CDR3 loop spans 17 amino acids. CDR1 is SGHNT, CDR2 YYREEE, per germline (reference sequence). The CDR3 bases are TGTGCCAGCACCGGCGGGGGGGCTAGCGGGGTTGCGGAGACCCAGTACTTC. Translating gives CASTGGGASGVAETQYF.